The clone carrying this T cell receptor (beta chain) was found a few times. This record comes from a study of blood T cells in healthy people across ages. With a J-beta primer mix and a sample-barcoded 5' primer, a second PCR ran about 7 to 11 cycles. TCRdb independently ran MiXCR on the 5' RACE reads; one entry per CDR3 protein. Found here are 650,000 to 1,000,000 distinct CDR3 sequences, around 36% of them singletons; the top ten hold roughly 13%. Germline-derived CDR1 and CDR2 are KGHDR and SFDVKD. V lost 0 bases, J lost 12 bases, and 4 bases stayed unmatched. This CDR3 has 13 residues. This TCR came from a man between 18 and 35 years old in good health. The rearrangement links TRBV24-1 to TRBJ1-5; 7 bases agree with TRBD1. Sequencing was done on a sample of blood. CDR3 residues: CATSDLLGGHQHF. Written as DNA, the CDR3 is TGTGCCACCAGTGATTTGTTAGGGGGCCACCAGCATTTT.